Listed here are 29 T cell receptor beta chains from one sample, sequenced in a study of shared clonotypes between healthy human individuals (dated by TCRdb to the early 2020s). Library preparation used the immunoSEQ multiplex PCR assay. TCRdb carries this immuneACCESS record with in-frame sequences only. Its versions omit some clonotypes, under half of them owing to an unresolved V gene in the studies checked, with the rest unexplained. Within this sample are around 1.4 million clones, with just under 99% of them counted one time only. The ten biggest clones cover about 0.35% of the sample. Sequenced input: naive CD4+ T cells sorted from blood. In light of the paper, this sample's cell subset or site label describes: CD45RA+ positively selected. These receptors were obtained from a man younger than 40 in good health.

This chain links TRBV30 with TRBJ1-5; D uncertain. Trimming stripped 3 bases from V and 3 bases from J, with 12 bases between. The CDR3 extends over 14 amino acids. CDR1 is GTSNPN, CDR2 SVGIG, per germline (reference sequence). The chain's CDR3 is CAWRGRHPNQPQHF. As DNA, the CDR3 is TGTGCCTGGAGAGGAAGGCACCCCAATCAGCCCCAGCATTTT.

V usage is TRBV4-3 and J usage is TRBJ2-5, with 8 bases aligning to TRBD2. This CDR3 region has 16 residues. V shed 0 bases, J shed 5 bases, and the junction held 8 bases outside the gene matches. The germline gives CDR1 LGHNA, CDR2 YSLEER. This CDR3 reads CASSQDRREGWETQYF. CDR3 bases: TGCGCCAGCAGCCAAGATCGACGGGAGGGGTGGGAGACCCAGTACTTC.

The V gene is TRBV10-1, the J gene TRBJ2-4; D not resolved. The CDR3 is 15 amino acids. Germline lookup yields CDR1 WNHNN and CDR2 SYGVQD (reference sequence). V dropped 0 bases and J dropped 0 bases, with 6 bases sitting between them. The CDR3 DNA follows: TGCGCCAGCAGTGAGTCTGGGTTAGCCAAAAACATTCAGTACTTC. It specifies CASSESGLAKNIQYF.

The genes are TRBV5-1 and TRBJ2-5; no clear D gene. V was trimmed by 0 bases and J by 9 bases, leaving 6 bases between them. This CDR3 is 11 amino acids long. Germline V gene lookup returns CDR1 SGHRS and CDR2 YFSETQ. The chain's CDR3 is CASSLEEAQYF. CDR3 DNA: TGCGCCAGCAGCTTGGAGGAAGCCCAGTACTTC. The complete variable domain, with remaining parts taken from reference TRBV5-1 and TRBJ2-5, reads KAGVTQTPRYLIKTRGQQVTLSCSPISGHRSVSWYQQTPGQGLQFLFEYFSETQRNKGNFPGRFSGRQFSNSRSEMNVSTLELGDSALYLCASSLEEAQYFGPGTRLLVL.

V usage is TRBV4-1 and J usage is TRBJ2-3, with D unclear. The CDR3 length is 13 residues. CDR1 and CDR2 (germline): MGHRA, YSYEKL. The V gene lost 7 bases and the J gene lost 6 bases, with 14 bases spanning the gap. The CDR3 nucleotides read TGCGCCAGCACTTTGACTCCGGAGGATACGCAGTATTTT. Its protein product is CASTLTPEDTQYF.

The chain joins TRBV18 to TRBJ2-1, with 8 bases aligning to TRBD1. In germline, CDR1 is KGHSH, CDR2 LQKENI. Germline trimming cut 6 bases from V and 7 bases from J; bases unmatched to any gene: 2. The CDR3 length is 12 residues. Here the CDR3 DNA reads TGTGCCAGCTCCCAGGGGGCAAATGAGCAGTTCTTC. It encodes CASSQGANEQFF. Supplemented by reference TRBV18 and TRBJ2-1, the full variable domain reads NAGVMQNPRHLVRRRGQEARLRCSPMKGHSHVYWYRQLPEEGLKFMVYLQKENIIDESGMPKERFSAEFPKEGPSILRIQQVVRGDSAAYFCASSQGANEQFFGPGTRLTVL.

The J gene is TRBJ2-7, the V gene TRBV11-2; a possible D gene is TRBD1 (6 bases). Trimming cost V 1 base and J 0 bases, with 13 bases left between them. The CDR3 is 16 residues long. CDR1 SGHAT and CDR2 FQNNGV come from the germline V gene. This chain's CDR3 is CASSLVRGFSSYEQYF. DNA of the CDR3: TGTGCCAGCAGCTTAGTAAGGGGGTTTAGCTCCTACGAGCAGTACTTC.

The CDR3 sequence is CASSLGASGSTRSYNEQFF. In DNA, the CDR3 is TGTGCCAGCAGCTTAGGGGCTAGCGGGTCCACTCGCTCCTACAATGAGCAGTTCTTC. The J gene is TRBJ2-1, the V gene TRBV7-2; TRBD2 agrees at 8 bases. V lost 1 base and J lost 0; bases outside the gene matches: 11. Germline V gives CDR1 SGHTA, CDR2 FQGNSA. The CDR3 is 19 residues long. The whole variable domain, filled in from reference TRBV7-2 and TRBJ2-1, reads GAGVSQSPSNKVTEKGKDVELRCDPISGHTALYWYRQSLGQGLEFLIYFQGNSAPDKSGLPSDRFSAERTGGSVSTLTIQRTQQEDSAVYLCASSLGASGSTRSYNEQFFGPGTRLTVL.

The chain recombines TRBV11-2 with TRBJ1-2; the D is unclear. The CDR3 runs to 17 residues. Germline CDR1 SGHAT, CDR2 FQNNGV. The germline V and J ends were trimmed by 0 bases and 8 bases, with 22 bases remaining between them. The CDR3 DNA is TGTGCCAGCAGCTTAGATCTAGGTTGGAGGGTATCGTTAGGCTACACCTTC. Amino acids: CASSLDLGWRVSLGYTF.

Worth noting for this clone: Other DNA sequences in this specimen translate into the identical CDR3. The rearrangement links TRBV18 to TRBJ2-5; D uncertain. V lost 5 bases and J lost 2, with 9 bases in between. The CDR3 contains 13 residues. The germline V gene has CDR1 KGHSH and CDR2 LQKENI. CDR3 nucleotide sequence: TGTGCCAGCTCATTTGGGTTACAAGAGACCCAGTACTTC. This gives the protein CASSFGLQETQYF.

This sequence joins TRBV25-1 and TRBJ2-1; D not certain. The germline V gene encodes CDR1 MGHDK and CDR2 SYGVNS. With 3 bases removed from V and 0 bases from J, the gap between germline ends came to 6 bases. CDR3 size: 14 residues. The CDR3 nucleotides read TGTGCCAGCAGTGAGCGAAACTCCTACAATGAGCAGTTCTTC. It specifies CASSERNSYNEQFF.

The V gene is TRBV27, the J gene TRBJ1-5, with TRBD1 matching over 7 bases. CDR1 is MNHEY and CDR2 is SMNVEV in the germline V gene (reference sequence). V gave up 4 bases and J gave up 7 bases; unmatched junction bases: 7. This CDR3 region has 14 residues. The CDR3 DNA sequence: TGTGCCAGCAGTTACGACAGGGTGAGGCAGCCCCAGCATTTT. Amino acids: CASSYDRVRQPQHF.

The chain joins TRBV14 to TRBJ2-1, with 14 bases fitting TRBD2. V was pared by 6 bases and J by 9 bases, with 16 bases of the junction left unmatched. The CDR3 is made up of 18 amino acids. Germline V CDR1 and CDR2: SGHDN, FVKESK. The CDR3 reads CASSQWLPGLAGVPEQFF. In DNA form, the CDR3 reads TGTGCCAGCAGTCAATGGCTCCCGGGACTAGCGGGAGTTCCTGAGCAGTTCTTC.

The chain combines TRBV7-9 with TRBJ2-7; no firm D call. With 5 bases removed from V and 3 bases from J, the gap between germline ends came to 8 bases. The CDR3 has 12 amino acids. Germline V CDR1 and CDR2: SEHNR, FQNEAQ (reference sequence). CDR3 nucleotides: TGTGCCAGCAGCCACGGAAGCTACGAGCAGTACTTC. Encoded protein: CASSHGSYEQYF.

The CDR3 sequence: CASSEQQYF. Written as DNA, the CDR3 is TGTGCCAGCAGTGAACAGCAGTATTTT. V and J are TRBV2 and TRBJ2-3, with unresolved D. The CDR3 sequence is 9 residues long. Germline V gives CDR1 SNHLY, CDR2 FYNNEI. Trimming stripped 2 bases from V and 11 bases from J, with 2 bases between. Full variable domain (rest looked up from reference TRBV2 and TRBJ2-3): EPEVTQTPSHQVTQMGQEVILRCVPISNHLYFYWYRQILGQKVEFLVSFYNNEISEKSEIFDDQFSVERPDGSNFTLKIRSTKLEDSAMYFCASSEQQYFGPGTRLTVL.

This clone was observed once. The V and J genes are TRBV18 and TRBJ2-1; D not certain. The V and J ends lost 3 bases and 4 bases respectively, with 13 bases between them. The CDR3 runs 15 residues. Germline V lookup: CDR1 KGHSH, CDR2 LQKENI. The chain's CDR3 is CASSPRHIGYNEQFF. Here the CDR3 DNA reads TGTGCCAGCTCACCGCGTCACATTGGGTACAATGAGCAGTTCTTC.

V usage is TRBV6-6 and J usage is TRBJ2-2; 7 nucleotides line up with TRBD2. Germline CDR1 MNHNY, CDR2 SVGAGI (reference sequence). The CDR3 sequence is 14 residues long. Unmatched junction bases numbered 3, after V lost 7 bases and J lost 1 base. DNA for the CDR3: TGTGCCAGCACTCCGGGAGGGAACACCGGGGAGCTGTTTTTT. Residues: CASTPGGNTGELFF.

This chain connects TRBV6-5 to TRBJ2-1; no reliable D call. From germline, CDR1 is MNHEY and CDR2 SVGAGI. The V gene lost 6 bases and the J gene lost 1 base, with 13 bases spanning the gap. The CDR3 has 15 amino acids. In DNA, the CDR3 is TGTGCCAGCAGCCCCTATGTGAGGTCCTACAATGAGCAGTTCTTC. As protein: CASSPYVRSYNEQFF.

The chain carries TRBV7-8 and TRBJ2-7, with D possibly TRBD1 on 6 matching bases. Trimming took off 2 bases at V and 2 bases at J, with 22 bases between the two ends. Germline CDR1 reads SGHVS; CDR2 reads FQNEAQ. The CDR3 has 18 amino acids. CDR3 loop: CASSLRPMVRDTAYEQYF. For the CDR3, the DNA is TGTGCCAGCAGCTTAAGGCCTATGGTCCGGGACACGGCCTACGAGCAGTACTTC. The variable domain in full, completed from reference TRBV7-8 and TRBJ2-7, reads GAGVSQSPRYKVAKRGQDVALRCDPISGHVSLFWYQQALGQGPEFLTYFQNEAQLDKSGLPSDRFFAERPEGSVSTLKIQRTQQEDSAVYLCASSLRPMVRDTAYEQYFGPGTRLTVT.

This chain links TRBV27 with TRBJ2-1; no clear D. The CDR3 totals 15 residues. Germline V lookup: CDR1 MNHEY, CDR2 SMNVEV (reference sequence). V was cut by 3 bases and J by 5 bases, with 14 bases left in between. This CDR3 reads CASSLVLTLNNEQFF. DNA for the CDR3: TGTGCCAGCAGTTTGGTCCTAACCCTAAACAATGAGCAGTTCTTC.

The chain carries TRBV5-1 and TRBJ1-1, with D unresolved. The germline gives CDR1 SGHRS, CDR2 YFSETQ. The CDR3 extends over 14 amino acids. The CDR3, as DNA: TGCGCTTCATTGAGTGAGGTAGTAGGGACTGAAGCTTTCTTT. Its translation is CASLSEVVGTEAFF.

The chain is built from TRBV18 and TRBJ2-3; unclear D gene. Germline V gene sequence: CDR1 KGHSH, CDR2 LQKENI. The CDR3 spans 14 residues. Between the trimmed V and J ends, which lost 3 bases and 2 bases, there was a span of 9 bases. This CDR3 reads CASSPTIDTDTQYF. In nucleotides, the CDR3 is TGTGCCAGCTCACCGACCATAGACACAGATACGCAGTATTTT.

The gene calls are TRBV5-1 and TRBJ2-2, with a possible D match to TRBD1 (5 bases). Between the trimmed V and J ends, which lost 7 bases and 5 bases, there was a span of 15 bases. This CDR3 region has 14 residues. Per germline, CDR1 SGHRS and CDR2 YFSETQ. The CDR3 protein is CASGAGFMTGELFF. In nucleotides, the CDR3 is TGCGCCAGCGGGGCAGGTTTTATGACCGGGGAGCTGTTTTTT.

J is TRBJ2-7 and V is TRBV18; 13 nucleotides align to TRBD2. Germline V gives CDR1 KGHSH, CDR2 LQKENI. J gave up 1 base and V 2 bases, and 5 bases lay outside the gene matches. CDR3 size: 17 residues. DNA of the CDR3: TGTGCCAGCTCACCAAGACTAGCGGGAGGTTATTCCTACGAGCAGTACTTC. The encoded protein is CASSPRLAGGYSYEQYF.

This clone was seen once. The chain recombines TRBV28 with TRBJ1-5, with D perhaps matching TRBD1 (6 bases). The CDR3 consists of 14 residues. Germline-derived CDR1 and CDR2 are MDHEN and SYDVKM. V gave up 6 bases and J gave up 7 bases, with 16 bases separating them. The CDR3, as DNA: TGTGCCAGCAGCCCACAGGGATCGCGGCAGCCCCAGCATTTT. Its translation is CASSPQGSRQPQHF.

The chain is built from TRBV27 and TRBJ2-1; tentatively, D is TRBD1 or TRBD2 (5 bases each). Trimming took 3 bases from V and 3 from J, leaving 12 bases between them. The CDR3 contains 15 residues. Germline V lookup: CDR1 MNHEY, CDR2 SMNVEV (reference sequence). In DNA form, the CDR3 reads TGTGCCAGCAGTTTCCAGGGACCCGTCTACAATGAGCAGTTCTTC. The encoded protein is CASSFQGPVYNEQFF.

On this clone itself: Other DNA sequences within the sample encode an identical CDR3. The chain couples TRBV5-1 to TRBJ1-1; D perhaps matches TRBD1 (6 bases). The V and J ends lost 2 bases and 3 bases respectively, with 8 bases between them. Germline-derived CDR1 and CDR2 are SGHRS and YFSETQ. The CDR3 contains 13 residues. The CDR3 sequence is CASSFSGDTEAFF. The CDR3 coding sequence is TGCGCCAGCAGCTTCTCAGGGGACACTGAAGCTTTCTTT.

The rearrangement joins TRBV5-4 to TRBJ2-1; 10 bases are shared with TRBD2. Germline V gene sequence: CDR1 SGHNT, CDR2 YYREEE (reference sequence). The CDR3 is made up of 16 amino acids. V lost 2 bases, J lost 5 bases, and 7 bases stayed unmatched. The CDR3, as DNA: TGTGCCAGCAGCTTCAGACGGACTAGCGGACACAATGAGCAGTTCTTC. It specifies CASSFRRTSGHNEQFF. The full variable domain, completed using reference TRBV5-4 and TRBJ2-1, is ETGVTQSPTHLIKTRGQQVTLRCSSQSGHNTVSWYQQALGQGPQFIFQYYREEENGRGNFPPRFSGLQFPNYSSELNVNALELDDSALYLCASSFRRTSGHNEQFFGPGTRLTVL.

The chain couples TRBV4-3 to TRBJ1-2, with D perhaps matching TRBD1 (5 bases). The V end lost 0 bases, the J end lost 8 bases, and 13 bases lay between the germline ends. The CDR3 is made up of 14 amino acids. CDR1 LGHNA and CDR2 YSLEER come from the germline V gene. CDR3 nucleotides: TGCGCCAGCAGCCAAGATCCGCGGGACTTCGGCTACACCTTC. Translation: CASSQDPRDFGYTF.